The 24 T cell receptor beta chains in this list originate from one sample, sequenced in a study of blood T cell repertoires in COVID-19. Only in-frame clones appear in the TCRdb table, and some are missing; sequencing was by immunoSEQ multiplex PCR. The table includes 90,000 to 130,000 clones, approximately 70% detected once. The specimen sequenced was peripheral blood. The source of these receptors is a woman aged 55-70 years with acute or convalescent COVID-19.

J is TRBJ1-2 and V is TRBV20-1; a weak D match, TRBD1 (5 bases). Germline values: CDR1 DFQATT, CDR2 SNEGSKA (reference sequence). CDR3 length equals 14 residues. Trimming left V 3 bases short and J 4 bases short, with 15 bases between. The chain's CDR3 is CSASVGGGSYGYTF. CDR3 DNA: TGCAGTGCTAGTGTCGGGGGTGGATCCTATGGCTACACCTTC.

The gene calls are TRBV5-1 and TRBJ2-1; 10 bases fit TRBD1. Germline lookup yields CDR1 SGHRS and CDR2 YFSETQ. The CDR3 is made up of 15 amino acids. V gave up 1 base and J gave up 6 bases; unmatched junction bases: 4. The CDR3 DNA reads TGCGCCAGCAGCTTGAAGACAGGGGGCATCAATGAGCAGTTCTTC. Protein sequence: CASSLKTGGINEQFF.

The CDR3: CASSPKGSPLGYTF. The CDR3 nucleotides read TGTGCCAGCAGCCCCAAGGGGTCCCCGCTCGGGTACACCTTC. The J gene is TRBJ1-2, the V gene TRBV7-9; D is perhaps TRBD1 (5 bases). CDR3 length: 14 amino acids. Germline CDR1 is SEHNR and CDR2 is FQNEAQ (reference sequence). V dropped 5 bases and J dropped 11 bases, with 21 bases sitting between them. The full variable domain, completed using reference TRBV7-9 and TRBJ1-2, is DTGVSQNPRHKITKRGQNVTFRCDPISEHNRLYWYRQTLGQGPEFLTYFQNEAQLEKSRLLSDRFSAERPKGSFSTLEIQRTEQGDSAMYLCASSPKGSPLGYTFGSGTRLTVV.

The chain couples TRBV6-1 to TRBJ1-1, with 7 bases that match TRBD1. Germline V CDR1 and CDR2: MNHNS, SASEGT. The trim removed 5 bases at V and 6 bases at J, leaving 12 bases unmatched. The CDR3 runs 15 residues. CDR3 in DNA: TGTGCCAGCAGTTCCTTCAGGGGGTTTAGGTCTGAAGCTTTCTTT. Its protein product is CASSSFRGFRSEAFF.

This clone was picked up a small number of times. The chain combines TRBV5-1 with TRBJ2-7, with a weak D call TRBD1 (6 bases). The CDR3 has 14 amino acids. The germline CDR1 and CDR2 sequences are SGHRS and YFSETQ. Trimming removed 2 bases at V and 5 bases at J, with 14 bases between. The CDR3 reads CASSLSGTLNEQYF. The CDR3 bases are TGCGCCAGCAGCTTATCCGGGACACTCAACGAGCAGTACTTC.

There are a few counts of this clone. V and J are TRBV4-1 and TRBJ1-2; no firm D call. This CDR3 comprises 14 residues. V lost 1 base to trimming and J lost 1 base, with 7 bases between them. The germline gives CDR1 MGHRA, CDR2 YSYEKL. This CDR3 reads CASSQVAGNYGYTF. CDR3 coding DNA: TGCGCCAGCAGCCAAGTCGCCGGTAACTATGGCTACACCTTC.

This chain uses TRBV2 with TRBJ2-3, with 9 nucleotides matching TRBD2. Germline V gene sequence: CDR1 SNHLY, CDR2 FYNNEI. This CDR3 has 17 amino acids. The ends lost 6 bases at V and 5 bases at J; junction bases unmatched: 15. CDR3 nucleotides: TGTGCCAGCAGCAGAGATAGCGGGGGCCTTATGGGAGATACGCAGTATTTT. This codes for CASSRDSGGLMGDTQYF.

This clone appeared once. The J gene is TRBJ2-3, the V gene TRBV5-1; a possible D gene is TRBD2 (5 bases). This CDR3 has 14 amino acids. CDR1 is SGHRS, CDR2 YFSETQ, per germline. Trimming left V 6 bases short and J 3 bases short, with 14 bases between. Here the CDR3 reads CASTRGSGTDTQYF. In DNA, the CDR3 is TGCGCCAGCACCCGTGGAAGCGGTACAGATACGCAGTATTTT.

The rearrangement links TRBV4-2 to TRBJ2-2, with D possibly being TRBD1 (6 bases). The CDR3 covers 15 residues. Trimming shortened V by 3 bases and J by 3 bases, and 11 bases separated the two germline ends. The germline CDR1 and CDR2 sequences are LGHNA and YNFKEQ. CDR3 DNA sequence: TGTGCCAGCAGCCAGAGAACAGGGCACACCGGGGAGCTGTTTTTT. This encodes CASSQRTGHTGELFF.

The chain has TRBV29-1 and TRBJ1-1; D remains ambiguous. Deletions cut 4 bases from V and 0 bases from J, with 9 bases between. Germline V gene sequence: CDR1 SQVTM, CDR2 ANQGSEA. The length of the CDR3 is 13 residues. Here the CDR3 reads CSVGSGLNTEAFF. The CDR3 region has the DNA TGCAGCGTTGGCTCGGGTTTGAACACTGAAGCTTTCTTT.

CDR3 in amino acids: CASRGQGPSYEQYF. The CDR3 DNA reads TGCGCCAGCAGGGGACAGGGGCCCTCCTACGAGCAGTACTTC. The chain combines TRBV5-1 with TRBJ2-7, with 10 bases aligning to TRBD1. The V gene's germline CDR1 is SGHRS and CDR2 YFSETQ. This CDR3 is 14 amino acids long. V was clipped by 5 bases and J by 0 bases; unmatched bases: 2.

This chain's CDR3 is CASSPGQGANLNSPLHF. The CDR3 DNA reads as TGTGCCAGCTCACCGGGACAGGGGGCGAACCTCAATTCACCCCTCCACTTT. The chain links TRBV18 to TRBJ1-6; 12 bases line up with TRBD1. Per germline, CDR1 KGHSH and CDR2 LQKENI. J lost 7 bases, V lost 3 bases, and 7 bases had no gene match. CDR3 length: 17 residues.

The V call is TRBV18, the J call TRBJ1-2, with D tentatively TRBD1 (5 bases). The CDR3 totals 13 residues. V shed 2 bases and J shed 8 bases, with 12 bases lying between them. Germline CDR1 KGHSH, CDR2 LQKENI. The CDR3 coding sequence is TGTGCCAGCTCACCATGGACACTGGAGGGCTACACCTTC. Amino acid sequence: CASSPWTLEGYTF.

CDR3 DNA sequence: TGTGCCAGCAGAAAGGGAGGTGGTGAAAAACTGTTTTTT. This codes for CASRKGGGEKLFF. The chain recombines TRBV6-5 with TRBJ1-4; the D is unclear. Germline CDR1 reads MNHEY; CDR2 reads SVGAGI. The CDR3 is 13 amino acids. V shed 6 bases and J shed 7 bases, with 12 bases lying between them.

This chain joins TRBV5-4 and TRBJ2-1, with TRBD1 matching over 10 bases. Trimming took 4 bases from V and 4 from J; bases not matched to a gene: 5. CDR3 length equals 15 residues. Germline lookup yields CDR1 SGHNT and CDR2 YYREEE (reference sequence). CDR3 in amino acids: CASSPRTGGYNEQFF. CDR3 sequence (DNA): TGTGCCAGCAGCCCCAGGACAGGGGGGTACAATGAGCAGTTCTTC.

The J gene is TRBJ1-1, the V gene TRBV5-1; a weak D match, TRBD1 (6 bases). There are 15 residues in the CDR3. CDR1 and CDR2 from the germline V gene are SGHRS and YFSETQ. V gave up 4 bases and J gave up 1 base, with 14 bases separating them. The CDR3 here is CASSAGQFTNTEAFF. The CDR3 DNA reads TGCGCCAGCAGCGCCGGACAGTTTACGAACACTGAAGCTTTCTTT.

This chain connects TRBV5-8 to TRBJ2-3, with 14 bases aligning to TRBD2. There are 18 residues in the CDR3. CDR1 is SGHTS, CDR2 YDEGEE, per germline. Trimming removed 0 bases from V and 1 base from J; junction bases left unmatched: 4. The CDR3 loop is CASSLAATSGGGTDTQYF. In nucleotides, the CDR3 is TGTGCCAGCAGCTTGGCCGCGACTAGCGGGGGGGGCACAGATACGCAGTATTTT. Supplemented by reference TRBV5-8 and TRBJ2-3, the full variable domain reads EAGVTQSPTHLIKTRGQQATLRCSPISGHTSVYWYQQALGLGLQFLLWYDEGEERNRGNFPPRFSGRQFPNYSSELNVNALELEDSALYLCASSLAATSGGGTDTQYFGPGTRLTVL.

This chain connects TRBV14 to TRBJ1-3, with D tentatively TRBD1 (6 bases). This CDR3 has 16 amino acids. Germline V CDR1 and CDR2: SGHDN, FVKESK. Trimming removed 4 bases at V and 4 bases at J, with 17 bases between. This CDR3 is CASSLLGTLGGNTIYF. DNA of the CDR3: TGTGCCAGCAGCCTCCTAGGGACACTGGGAGGAAACACCATATATTTT.

This chain joins TRBV5-1 and TRBJ1-6; no clear D. The CDR3 loop spans 15 amino acids. CDR1 SGHRS and CDR2 YFSETQ come from the germline V gene. V was shortened by 0 bases and J by 8 bases, with 12 bases between the two germline ends. The CDR3 sequence is CASSLGHQIDSPLHF. CDR3 coding DNA: TGCGCCAGCAGCTTGGGACACCAAATAGATTCACCCCTCCACTTT.

In the case of this clone: Other nucleotide sequences from this sample produce the same CDR3. Written as DNA, the CDR3 is TGTGCCAGCAGAGACACGGGAGGGACTGAAGCTTTCTTT. Translation: CASRDTGGTEAFF. The chain uses TRBV27 and TRBJ1-1; unclear D gene. The germline CDR1 and CDR2 sequences are MNHEY and SMNVEV (reference sequence). V was cut by 6 bases and J by 5 bases, with 13 bases left in between. This CDR3 region has 13 residues.

V and J are TRBV11-2 and TRBJ1-6; D is unclear. V gave up 4 bases and J gave up 15 bases, with 10 bases separating them. The CDR3 covers 11 residues. The germline V gene encodes CDR1 SGHAT and CDR2 FQNNGV. CDR3 amino acids: CASSSFNYLHF. CDR3 sequence (DNA): TGTGCCAGCAGCTCCTTTAACTACCTCCACTTT.

This chain connects TRBV9 to TRBJ1-1; D remains ambiguous. Germline loops: CDR1 SGDLS, CDR2 YYNGEE. Deletions cut 8 bases from V and 1 base from J, with 9 bases between. The CDR3 consists of 12 residues. CDR3 sequence reads: CARRHQNTEAFF. CDR3 bases: TGTGCCAGGAGACACCAGAACACTGAAGCTTTCTTT.

V is TRBV2 and J is TRBJ1-6, with D tentatively TRBD1 (5 bases). Trimming pared 4 bases from V and 5 bases from J, leaving 12 bases between. Germline lookup yields CDR1 SNHLY and CDR2 FYNNEI. This CDR3 is 15 amino acids long. The CDR3 sequence: CASSGFDSNNSPLHF. CDR3 coding DNA: TGTGCCAGCAGTGGCTTTGACAGTAATAATTCACCCCTCCACTTT.

Concerning this clone: The sample has other DNA sequences that encode this CDR3 too. The chain is built from TRBV20-1 and TRBJ1-5, with 8 bases matching TRBD1. CDR1 is DFQATT and CDR2 is SNEGSKA in the germline V gene (reference sequence). This CDR3 region has 13 residues. V lost 3 bases, J lost 7 bases, and 5 bases stayed unmatched. CDR3: CSASNRGNQPQHF. CDR3 coding DNA: TGCAGTGCTAGTAACAGGGGGAACCAGCCCCAGCATTTT.